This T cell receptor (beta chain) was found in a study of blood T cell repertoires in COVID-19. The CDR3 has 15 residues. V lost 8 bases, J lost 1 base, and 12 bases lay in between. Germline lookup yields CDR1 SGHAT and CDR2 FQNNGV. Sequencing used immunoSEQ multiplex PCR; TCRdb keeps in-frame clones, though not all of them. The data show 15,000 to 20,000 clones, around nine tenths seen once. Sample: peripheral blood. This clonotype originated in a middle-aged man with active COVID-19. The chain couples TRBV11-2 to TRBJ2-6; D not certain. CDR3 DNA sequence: TGTGCCAGCGGAACTACTGGGTCTGGGGCCAACGTCCTGACTTTC. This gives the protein CASGTTGSGANVLTF.